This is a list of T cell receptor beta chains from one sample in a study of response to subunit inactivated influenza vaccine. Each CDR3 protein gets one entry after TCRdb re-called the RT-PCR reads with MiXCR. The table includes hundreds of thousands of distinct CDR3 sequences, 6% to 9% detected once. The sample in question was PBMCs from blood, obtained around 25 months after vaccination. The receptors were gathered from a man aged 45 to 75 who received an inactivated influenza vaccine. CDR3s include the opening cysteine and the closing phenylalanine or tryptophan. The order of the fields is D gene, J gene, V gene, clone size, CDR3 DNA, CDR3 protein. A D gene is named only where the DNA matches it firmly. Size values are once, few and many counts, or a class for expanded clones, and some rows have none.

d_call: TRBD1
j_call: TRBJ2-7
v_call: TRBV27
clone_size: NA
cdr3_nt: TGTGCCAGCAGTTCCGGACAGGTTCGACCTTACGAGCAGTACTTC
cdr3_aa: CASSSGQVRPYEQYF

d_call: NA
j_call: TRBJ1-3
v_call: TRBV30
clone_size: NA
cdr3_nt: TGTGCCTGGAATGGCAGGGATCGAGACACCATATATTTT
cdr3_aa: CAWNGRDRDTIYF

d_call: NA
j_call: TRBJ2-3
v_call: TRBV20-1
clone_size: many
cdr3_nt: TGCAGTGCGATGATAACTAGCACAGATACGCAGTATTTT
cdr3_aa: CSAMITSTDTQYF

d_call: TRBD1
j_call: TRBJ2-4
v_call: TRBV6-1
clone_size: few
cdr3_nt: TGTGCCAGCAGTGAAGAGGGGGCTAAGTTTTTAGCCAAAAACATTCAGTACTTC
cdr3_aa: CASSEEGAKFLAKNIQYF

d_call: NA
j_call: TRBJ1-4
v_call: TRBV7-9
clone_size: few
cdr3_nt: TGTGCCAGCAGCTTGACCCGGGGCCAAGCCGAAAAACTGTTTTTT
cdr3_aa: CASSLTRGQAEKLFF

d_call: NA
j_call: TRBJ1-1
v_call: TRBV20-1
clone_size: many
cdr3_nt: TGCAGTGCTAGGGCCACTCTTAGAAACACTGAAGCTTTCTTT
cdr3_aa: CSARATLRNTEAFF

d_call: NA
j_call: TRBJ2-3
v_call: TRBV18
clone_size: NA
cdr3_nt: TGTGCCAGCTCACGGGACAGCGGGCGGGTAGATACGCAGTATTTT
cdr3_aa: CASSRDSGRVDTQYF

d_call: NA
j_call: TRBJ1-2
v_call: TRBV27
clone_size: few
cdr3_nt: TGTGCCAGCAGTTTATCTAGAAGTGCTAACTATGGCTACACCTTC
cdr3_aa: CASSLSRSANYGYTF

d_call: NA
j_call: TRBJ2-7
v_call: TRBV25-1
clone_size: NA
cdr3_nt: TGTGCCAGCAGTCTCCCCGGTTCTGACGAGCAGTACTTC
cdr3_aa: CASSLPGSDEQYF

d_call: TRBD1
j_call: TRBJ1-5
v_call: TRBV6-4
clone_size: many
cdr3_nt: TGTGCCAGCAGTCCAAGATGGACAGGGAGAAGTGCGAGCAATCAGCCCCAGCATTTT
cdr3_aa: CASSPRWTGRSASNQPQHF